This passage covers 21 T cell receptor beta chains from one sample sequenced in a study of T cell responses to AZD1222 COVID-19 vaccine. Method: immunoSEQ multiplex PCR; TCRdb's copy keeps in-frame clones and lacks some. This sample yields 90,000 to 150,000 clones, of which approximately 88% are seen a single time; 3% to 4% belongs to the top ten. Here the sequenced sample was peripheral blood, taken on day 0 of AZD1222 vaccination. The receptors stem from an adult in good health.

CDR3 DNA sequence: TGTGCCAGCAGCAAGCCCTCAGCCCATCAGCCCCAGCATTTT. This gives the protein CASSKPSAHQPQHF. V usage is TRBV7-6 and J usage is TRBJ1-5, with D unresolved. Germline loops: CDR1 SGHVS, CDR2 FNYEAQ. V lost 5 bases and J lost 5, with 13 bases in between. The CDR3 is 14 residues long.

The rearrangement links TRBV18 to TRBJ2-7; TRBD1 or TRBD2 may be the D gene (5 bases each). The CDR3 has 14 amino acids. Germline V gene lookup returns CDR1 KGHSH and CDR2 LQKENI. V was cut by 3 bases and J by 2 bases, with 11 bases left in between. The CDR3 sequence: CASSPGTAPYEQYF. DNA for the CDR3: TGTGCCAGCTCACCGGGGACCGCACCCTACGAGCAGTACTTC.

The chain uses TRBV7-2 and TRBJ1-1; no definite D call. The germline gives CDR1 SGHTA, CDR2 FQGNSA. This CDR3 region has 14 residues. With 6 bases removed from V and 0 bases from J, the gap between germline ends came to 11 bases. This CDR3 reads CASSVPPMNTEAFF. For the CDR3, the DNA is TGTGCCAGCAGTGTACCCCCCATGAACACTGAAGCTTTCTTT.

The chain carries TRBV6-2 or TRBV6-3 and TRBJ1-1; TRBD1 is a possible D gene (6 bases). V was cut by 0 bases and J by 2 bases, with 13 bases left in between. CDR1 and CDR2 from the germline V gene are MNHEY and SVGEGT. The CDR3 runs to 16 residues. The CDR3 nucleotides read TGTGCCAGCAGTTACTCGGAGGCGGGGGCTAACACTGAAGCTTTCTTT. Translating it yields CASSYSEAGANTEAFF.

The chain carries TRBV9 and TRBJ2-4; no clear D. V was clipped by 4 bases and J by 0 bases, with 14 bases between them. CDR1 SGDLS and CDR2 YYNGEE come from the germline V gene. The CDR3 contains 16 residues. CDR3 DNA sequence: TGTGCCAGCAGCCCCCTTGGACCGTTAGCCAAAAACATTCAGTACTTC. As protein: CASSPLGPLAKNIQYF.

This chain connects TRBV23-1 to TRBJ1-2, with 7 bases lining up with TRBD1. TRBV23-1 is an ORF for which the function is uncertain. This CDR3 is built from 15 residues. J was trimmed by 8 bases and V by 9 bases; bases with no gene match: 18. CDR3 bases: TGCGCCAGTCGCCTCTTGGACAGGCCTCTAATGGGCTACACCTTC. Translating gives CASRLLDRPLMGYTF.

The V call is TRBV5-1, the J call TRBJ1-4; tentatively, D is TRBD1 (5 bases). Per the germline V gene, CDR1 is SGHRS and CDR2 is YFSETQ. This CDR3 region has 13 residues. V lost 4 bases, J lost 8 bases, and 12 bases lay in between. CDR3 loop: CASSPGTAEKLFF. In DNA, the CDR3 is TGCGCCAGCAGCCCCGGGACCGCCGAAAAACTGTTTTTT.

CDR3 in amino acids: CASSYSKQGFMYGYTF. CDR3 DNA sequence: TGTGCCAGCAGTTACTCGAAACAGGGGTTTATGTATGGCTACACCTTC. The V gene is TRBV6-5, the J gene TRBJ1-2; 7 nucleotides align to TRBD1. V lost 0 bases to trimming and J lost 5 bases; unmatched junction nucleotides: 9. The germline V gene encodes CDR1 MNHEY and CDR2 SVGAGI. This CDR3 contains 16 residues.

The V call is TRBV6-6, the J call TRBJ1-6; tentative D call: TRBD1 (5 bases). V was cut by 5 bases and J by 2 bases, with 22 bases left in between. Germline V gene lookup returns CDR1 MNHNY and CDR2 SVGAGI (reference sequence). The CDR3 extends over 19 amino acids. CDR3 residues: CASSRRDGPLGPYNSPLHF. The CDR3, as DNA: TGTGCCAGCAGTCGCCGGGACGGACCTTTGGGTCCCTATAATTCACCCCTCCACTTT.

The J gene is TRBJ1-2, the V gene TRBV6-2 or TRBV6-3; D ambiguous. Germline lookup yields CDR1 MNHEY and CDR2 SVGEGT. There are 12 residues in the CDR3. The V end was cut by 2 bases, the J end by 3 bases, with 4 bases between. Here the CDR3 DNA reads TGTGCCAGCAGTTACGGACACTATGGCTACACCTTC. As protein: CASSYGHYGYTF.

This clone is labeled medium-sized (0.01 to 0.1%). The CDR3 spells CATSRGETGANYEQYF. In nucleotides, the CDR3 is TGTGCCACCAGCAGGGGGGAGACAGGAGCAAACTACGAGCAGTACTTC. The V call is TRBV15, the J call TRBJ2-7; D perhaps matches TRBD1 (6 bases). Germline CDR1 is LNHNV and CDR2 is YYDKDF (reference sequence). This CDR3 contains 16 residues. V was pared by 3 bases and J by 3 bases, with 18 bases between.

V is TRBV5-1 and J is TRBJ1-5; D possibly corresponds to TRBD1 (5 bases). The CDR3 runs to 15 residues. With 4 bases removed from V and 4 bases from J, the gap between germline ends came to 15 bases. Germline V gene sequence: CDR1 SGHRS, CDR2 YFSETQ. The DNA for the CDR3 is TGCGCCAGCAGCCCCATGGGGGGTGGGAATCAGCCCCAGCATTTT. This gives the protein CASSPMGGGNQPQHF.

The V and J genes are TRBV6-5 and TRBJ2-7; 8 nucleotides line up with TRBD2. V shed 0 bases and J 4 bases; nucleotides not matched to a gene: 5. This CDR3 has 15 residues. CDR1 and CDR2 from the germline V gene are MNHEY and SVGAGI. The CDR3 protein is CASSYSFRGGYEQYF. In nucleotides, the CDR3 is TGTGCCAGCAGTTACTCGTTTCGGGGGGGTTACGAGCAGTACTTC.

The chain has TRBV19 and TRBJ1-2; D is perhaps TRBD1 (5 bases). The V and J ends lost 1 base and 6 bases respectively, with 9 bases between them. In germline, CDR1 is LNHDA, CDR2 SQIVND (reference sequence). The CDR3 is made up of 13 amino acids. The CDR3 DNA sequence: TGTGCCAGTAGTATAGCGCAGGGACATGGCTACACCTTC. It yields the protein CASSIAQGHGYTF.

The chain employs TRBV24-1 and TRBJ2-5; a weak D match, TRBD2 (6 bases). The ends were cut back, 9 bases at V and 5 bases at J, with 18 bases in the middle. The CDR3 is 14 amino acids. The germline V gene encodes CDR1 KGHDR and CDR2 SFDVKD. CDR3 nucleotide sequence: TGTGCCACCGACCGCGGACCCCGGGGGGAGACCCAGTACTTC. This encodes CATDRGPRGETQYF.

The V gene is TRBV6-5, the J gene TRBJ1-1, with D maybe TRBD1 (5 bases). V was clipped by 2 bases and J by 0 bases, with 13 bases between them. The CDR3 sequence is 16 residues long. Per the germline V gene, CDR1 is MNHEY and CDR2 is SVGAGI. The CDR3 bases are TGTGCCAGCAGTTACAGCCCGGGGGGTATGAACACTGAAGCTTTCTTT. Translating gives CASSYSPGGMNTEAFF.

V and J are TRBV2 and TRBJ1-4; D gene unclear. Germline CDR1 is SNHLY and CDR2 is FYNNEI. Trimming shortened V by 8 bases and J by 3 bases, and 7 bases separated the two germline ends. The CDR3 has 12 residues. CDR3: CASVGANEKLFF. The CDR3 region has the DNA TGTGCCAGCGTCGGGGCTAATGAAAAACTGTTTTTT.

The chain combines TRBV19 with TRBJ1-4, with D uncertain. This CDR3 spans 14 amino acids. Germline CDR1 LNHDA, CDR2 SQIVND (reference sequence). V was clipped by 4 bases and J by 0 bases, with 6 bases between them. The CDR3 bases are TGTGCCAGTAGTACAGAAGCAACTAATGAAAAACTGTTTTTT. It encodes CASSTEATNEKLFF.

The CDR3 spells CASSRPGQPYEQYF. CDR3 bases: TGTGCCAGCAGCCGACCGGGACAGCCCTACGAGCAGTACTTC. The V call is TRBV4-2, the J call TRBJ2-7; 7 bases map to TRBD1. From germline, CDR1 is LGHNA and CDR2 YNFKEQ. There are 14 residues in the CDR3. The V segment lost 4 bases and the J segment 2 bases; nucleotides outside the gene matches: 5.

V and J are TRBV7-9 and TRBJ1-1; D is undetermined. In germline, CDR1 is SEHNR, CDR2 FQNEAQ (reference sequence). V gave up 7 bases and J gave up 5 bases, with 14 bases separating them. The CDR3 totals 13 residues. The CDR3 DNA is TGTGCCAGCATTTTTTACGGGAGGACTGAAGCTTTCTTT. It codes for CASIFYGRTEAFF.

The rearrangement joins TRBV5-1 to TRBJ2-5; 10 positions match TRBD1. Germline loops: CDR1 SGHRS, CDR2 YFSETQ. The CDR3 length is 15 residues. Losses at the gene ends were 1 base for V and 5 bases for J; bases not matched to a gene: 5. The CDR3 bases are TGCGCCAGCAGCTTGTCGGGACAGGGGTCGGAGACCCAGTACTTC. Protein product: CASSLSGQGSETQYF. Looking up the rest from reference TRBV5-1 and TRBJ2-5 gives the full variable domain: KAGVTQTPRYLIKTRGQQVTLSCSPISGHRSVSWYQQTPGQGLQFLFEYFSETQRNKGNFPGRFSGRQFSNSRSEMNVSTLELGDSALYLCASSLSGQGSETQYFGPGTRLLVL.